This T cell receptor (beta chain) originates from a study of breast tumors, draining lymph nodes, adjacent tissues. CDR1 is MGHDK and CDR2 is SYGVNS in the germline V gene. The junction had 2 bases not matched to a gene; V was cut back by 1 base and J by 8 bases. This CDR3 has 14 amino acids. In TCRdb, the multiplex PCR reads were re-called with MiXCR into one record per CDR3 protein. This sample has over 9,000 distinct CDR3 sequences, with less than 60% found just once. The genes are TRBV25-1 and TRBJ1-6; 7 bases are shared with TRBD1. Sequences were obtained from breast tumor tissue. This clonotype was sampled from a female donor with breast cancer. Some clones in this sample may be carry-over from other donors' samples. The CDR3 bases are TGTGCCAGCAGTGAATGGGACAGCTATTCACCCCTCCACTTT. This codes for CASSEWDSYSPLHF. Full variable domain (missing parts from reference TRBV25-1 and TRBJ1-6): EADIYQTPRYLVIGTGKKITLECSQTMGHDKMYWYQQDPGMELHLIHYSYGVNSTEKGDLSSESTVSRIRTEHFPLTLESARPSHTSQYLCASSEWDSYSPLHFGNGTRLTVT.